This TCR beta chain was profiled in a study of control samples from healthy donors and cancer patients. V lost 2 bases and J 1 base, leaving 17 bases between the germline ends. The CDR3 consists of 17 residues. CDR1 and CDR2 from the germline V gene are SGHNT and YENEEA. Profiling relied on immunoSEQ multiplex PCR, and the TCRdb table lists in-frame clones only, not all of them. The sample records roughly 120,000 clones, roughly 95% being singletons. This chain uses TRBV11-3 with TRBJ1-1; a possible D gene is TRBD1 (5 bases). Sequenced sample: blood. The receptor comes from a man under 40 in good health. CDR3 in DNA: TGTGCCAGCAGCTTAAGGGGCCAGGAAGAGGCGAACACTGAAGCTTTCTTT. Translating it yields CASSLRGQEEANTEAFF.